Reported below is one T cell receptor beta chain. What it recognizes is unknown. The data stem from a study of cytomegalovirus exposure and HLA in healthy donors. General study points: In most subjects, TCR beta sequences reportedly gave accurate predictions of HLA-A and HLA-B alleles. Among TCR beta chains, those listed as cytomegalovirus-associated numbered over 150. A classifier reportedly called cytomegalovirus status with high sensitivity and specificity. About 90% or about 30% of the time was how often most TCR beta V segments were productive, according to an earlier analysis.

CDR3 length equals 13 residues. Germline CDR1 and CDR2: MNHEY and SMNVEV (reference sequence). The ends were cut back, 5 bases at V and 6 bases at J, with 11 bases in the middle. PCR employed 60 Vbeta and 13 Jbeta primers. Sequenced by immunoSEQ multiplex PCR; TCRdb stores in-frame clones only, minus some. The sample consists of over 110,000 clones, approximately 83% of them appearing once. The chain recombines TRBV27 with TRBJ1-5; perhaps TRBD1 as D (6 bases). The TCR sequence derives from a male donor in good health and CMV-seronegative. Material for sequencing was PBMCs. Here the CDR3 reads CASSIRGGQPQHF. The CDR3 coding sequence is TGTGCCAGCAGTATCAGGGGTGGTCAGCCCCAGCATTTT.